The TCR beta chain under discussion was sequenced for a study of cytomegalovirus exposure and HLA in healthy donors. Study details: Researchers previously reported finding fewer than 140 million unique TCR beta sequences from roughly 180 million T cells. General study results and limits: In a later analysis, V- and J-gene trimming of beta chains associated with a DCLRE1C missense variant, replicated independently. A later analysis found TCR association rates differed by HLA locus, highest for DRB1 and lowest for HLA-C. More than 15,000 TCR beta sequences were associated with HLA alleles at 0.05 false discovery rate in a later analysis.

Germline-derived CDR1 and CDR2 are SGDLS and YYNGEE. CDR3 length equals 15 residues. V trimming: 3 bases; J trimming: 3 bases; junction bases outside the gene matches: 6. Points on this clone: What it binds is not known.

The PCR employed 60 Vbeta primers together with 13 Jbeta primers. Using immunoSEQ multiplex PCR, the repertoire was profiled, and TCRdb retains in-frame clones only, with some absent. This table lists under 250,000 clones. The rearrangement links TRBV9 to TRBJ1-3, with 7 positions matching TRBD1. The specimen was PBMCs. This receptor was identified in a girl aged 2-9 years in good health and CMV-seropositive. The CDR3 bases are TGTGCCAGCAGCGCCTCAGGGACAGATGGAAACACCATATATTTT. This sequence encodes CASSASGTDGNTIYF.